These 10 T cell receptor beta chains were sequenced from one sample in a study of blood T cell repertoires in COVID-19. Only in-frame clones appear in the TCRdb table, and some are missing; sequencing was by immunoSEQ multiplex PCR. Counted here are 250,000 to 300,000 clones, roughly 90% occurring once; the ten biggest clones make up 8.5% to 14%. What was sequenced was peripheral blood. The receptors originated from a woman in her 30s with COVID-19, enrolled during active disease.

The V call is TRBV5-4, the J call TRBJ2-1; 9 nucleotides align to TRBD1. From germline, CDR1 is SGHNT and CDR2 YYREEE (reference sequence). Losses at the gene ends were 4 bases for V and 7 bases for J; bases not matched to a gene: 9. The CDR3 is 15 residues long. The CDR3 bases are TGTGCCAGCAGCAGCCGGGACAGGGCGTCGAATGAGCAGTTCTTC. Its translation: CASSSRDRASNEQFF.

The rearrangement links TRBV19 to TRBJ2-7; tentatively, D is TRBD1 (6 bases). The CDR3 is made up of 15 amino acids. Germline V gene data show CDR1 as LNHDA and CDR2 as SQIVND (reference sequence). Trimming left V 0 bases short and J 4 bases short, with 13 bases between. Written as DNA, the CDR3 is TGTGCCAGTAGTATAGATCGACAGGACTCATACGAGCAGTACTTC. Translating it yields CASSIDRQDSYEQYF.

The rearrangement joins TRBV7-8 to TRBJ1-2; D may be TRBD1 (5 bases). V lost 5 bases to trimming and J lost 4 bases, with 17 bases between them. The CDR3 covers 15 residues. In germline, CDR1 is SGHVS, CDR2 FQNEAQ. CDR3 amino acids: CASSPTRGRGYGYTF. The DNA of the CDR3 is TGTGCCAGCAGCCCTACCCGGGGGAGGGGCTATGGCTACACCTTC.

The V gene is TRBV5-5, the J gene TRBJ1-2; possible D gene TRBD1, 5 bases. The ends were cut back, 3 bases at V and 1 base at J, with 19 bases in the middle. Germline V lookup: CDR1 SGHKS, CDR2 YYEKEE (reference sequence). The CDR3 is 17 residues long. The CDR3 loop is CASSSSFQGTNNYGYTF. The CDR3 coding sequence is TGTGCCAGCAGCTCATCCTTCCAGGGAACGAATAACTATGGCTACACCTTC.

This clone was seen a handful of times. This chain connects TRBV19 to TRBJ2-1; D unresolved. Germline V gives CDR1 LNHDA, CDR2 SQIVND (reference sequence). This CDR3 is 15 amino acids long. The germline V and J ends were trimmed by 6 bases and 0 bases, with 12 bases remaining between them. This CDR3 is CASRSLRSSYNEQFF. The CDR3 region has the DNA TGTGCCAGTAGGAGCCTCCGGAGCTCCTACAATGAGCAGTTCTTC.

The rearrangement joins TRBV5-4 to TRBJ1-1; D is possibly TRBD1 (6 bases). V lost 0 bases and J lost 5, with 11 bases in between. This CDR3 is built from 14 residues. The germline CDR1 and CDR2 sequences are SGHNT and YYREEE (reference sequence). CDR3 coding DNA: TGTGCCAGCAGCTTGGAAAGCAGGGGAACTGAAGCTTTCTTT. Encoded protein: CASSLESRGTEAFF.

The chain combines TRBV15 with TRBJ2-7, with D hard to call. The germline V and J ends were trimmed by 5 bases and 8 bases, with 19 bases remaining between them. The CDR3 has 14 amino acids. CDR1 LNHNV and CDR2 YYDKDF come from the germline V gene (reference sequence). In nucleotides, the CDR3 is TGTGCCACCAGCCGTACAAGAGAGGTCTCCCAGCAGTACTTC. It encodes CATSRTREVSQQYF.

This clone is a singleton in its sample. This chain links TRBV5-1 with TRBJ1-1; D is possibly TRBD1 (6 bases). CDR3 size: 14 residues. The V gene's germline CDR1 is SGHRS and CDR2 YFSETQ. Trimming cost V 1 base and J 2 bases, with 9 bases left between them. The CDR3 spells CASSLRTVNTEAFF. The CDR3 DNA is TGCGCCAGCAGCTTGAGGACAGTTAACACTGAAGCTTTCTTT.

This chain joins TRBV6-6 and TRBJ1-2; D unclear. Germline V lookup: CDR1 MNHNY, CDR2 SVGAGI (reference sequence). The length of the CDR3 is 16 residues. V was shortened by 4 bases and J by 0 bases, with 15 bases between the two germline ends. Here the CDR3 reads CASSSPMEGTNYGYTF. The CDR3 DNA sequence: TGTGCCAGCAGTTCCCCCATGGAGGGAACTAACTATGGCTACACCTTC.

The chain employs TRBV11-2 and TRBJ1-5; no clear D gene. The CDR3 runs to 15 residues. V was shortened by 2 bases and J by 0 bases, with 8 bases between the two germline ends. From germline, CDR1 is SGHAT and CDR2 FQNNGV. The CDR3 loop reads CASSLSYDSNQPQHF. CDR3 nucleotide sequence: TGTGCCAGCAGCTTATCCTATGATAGCAATCAGCCCCAGCATTTT.